This T cell receptor beta chain comes out of a study of Tregs in tolerant kidney transplant recipients. Germline V gives CDR1 SGHAT, CDR2 FQNNGV. The trim removed 1 base at V and 4 bases at J, leaving 0 bases unmatched. The CDR3 length is 15 residues. Generated by immunoSEQ multiplex PCR, the TCRdb table keeps only in-frame clones and is missing some. The table lists about 110,000 clones, 90% of them singletons. The sample here was CD4+ T cells from blood, taken before the transplant. The rearrangement joins TRBV11-2 to TRBJ2-1; 11 positions match TRBD2. This receptor was taken from a human donor who received a combined kidney and bone marrow transplant. CDR3 in DNA: TGTGCCAGCAGCTTAGGACTAGCGGGATACAATGAGCAGTTCTTC. This encodes CASSLGLAGYNEQFF. The whole variable domain, filled in from reference TRBV11-2 and TRBJ2-1, reads EAGVAQSPRYKIIEKRQSVAFWCNPISGHATLYWYQQILGQGPKLLIQFQNNGVVDDSQLPKDRFSAERLKGVDSTLKIQPAKLEDSAVYLCASSLGLAGYNEQFFGPGTRLTVL.